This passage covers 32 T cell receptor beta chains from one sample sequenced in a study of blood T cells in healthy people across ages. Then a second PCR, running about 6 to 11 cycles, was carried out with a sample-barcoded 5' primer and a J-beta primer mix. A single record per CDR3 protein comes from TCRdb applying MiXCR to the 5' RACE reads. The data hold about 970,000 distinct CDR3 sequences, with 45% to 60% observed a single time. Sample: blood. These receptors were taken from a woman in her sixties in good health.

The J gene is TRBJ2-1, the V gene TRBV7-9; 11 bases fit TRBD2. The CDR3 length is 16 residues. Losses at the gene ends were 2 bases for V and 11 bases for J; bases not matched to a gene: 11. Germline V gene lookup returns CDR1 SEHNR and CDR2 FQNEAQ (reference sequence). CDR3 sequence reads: CASSLTSGSLRDKQFF. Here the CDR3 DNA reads TGTGCCAGCAGCTTAACTAGCGGGAGTCTGCGAGATAAGCAGTTCTTC.

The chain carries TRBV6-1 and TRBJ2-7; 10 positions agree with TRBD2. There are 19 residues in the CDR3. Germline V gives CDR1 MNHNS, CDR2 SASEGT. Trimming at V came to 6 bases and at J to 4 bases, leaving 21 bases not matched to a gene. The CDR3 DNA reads TGTGCCAGCAGGTGGCCGGGACTAGCGCTGGAGGGCGGCTGGTACGAGCAGTACTTC. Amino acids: CASRWPGLALEGGWYEQYF.

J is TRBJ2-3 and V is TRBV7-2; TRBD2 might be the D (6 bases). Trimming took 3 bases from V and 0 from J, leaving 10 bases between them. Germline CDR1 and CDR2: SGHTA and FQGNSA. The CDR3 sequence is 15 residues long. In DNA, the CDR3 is TGTGCCAGCAGCTTCGGGGGAGTAAGCACAGATACGCAGTATTTT. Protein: CASSFGGVSTDTQYF.

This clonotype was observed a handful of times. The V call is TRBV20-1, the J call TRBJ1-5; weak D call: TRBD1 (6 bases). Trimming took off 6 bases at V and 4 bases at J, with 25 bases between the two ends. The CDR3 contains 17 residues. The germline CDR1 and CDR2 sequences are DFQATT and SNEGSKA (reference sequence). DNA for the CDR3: TGCAGTGCCATGAATGGGGAATGGGGGGCCGTGAATCAGCCCCAGCATTTT. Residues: CSAMNGEWGAVNQPQHF.

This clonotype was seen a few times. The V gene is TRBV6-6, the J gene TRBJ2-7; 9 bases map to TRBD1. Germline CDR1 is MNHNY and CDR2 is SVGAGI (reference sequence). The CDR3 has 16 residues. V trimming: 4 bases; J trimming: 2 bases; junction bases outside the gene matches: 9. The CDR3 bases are TGTGCCAGCAGTTCCGGGACAGGGTCATTCCCCTACGAGCAGTACTTC. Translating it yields CASSSGTGSFPYEQYF.

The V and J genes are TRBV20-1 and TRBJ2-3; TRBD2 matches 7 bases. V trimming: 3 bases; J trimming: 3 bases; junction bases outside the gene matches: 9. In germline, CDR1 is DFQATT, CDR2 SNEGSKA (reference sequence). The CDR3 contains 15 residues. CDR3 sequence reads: CSARPLAGVTDTQYF. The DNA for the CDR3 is TGCAGTGCTAGGCCTCTGGCGGGAGTGACAGATACGCAGTATTTT.

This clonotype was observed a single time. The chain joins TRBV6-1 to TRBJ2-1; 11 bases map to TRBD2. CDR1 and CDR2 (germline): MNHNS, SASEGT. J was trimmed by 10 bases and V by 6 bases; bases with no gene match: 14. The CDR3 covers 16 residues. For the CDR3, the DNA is TGTGCCAGCAGGCAAACCGCCGGACTAGCGGGTGGGGAGCAGTTCTTC. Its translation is CASRQTAGLAGGEQFF.

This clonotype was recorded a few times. Written as DNA, the CDR3 is TGTGCCAGCAGCCGCTACAGGAATCAGCCCCAGCATTTT. Translation: CASSRYRNQPQHF. The chain recombines TRBV12-3 or TRBV12-4 with TRBJ1-5; D perhaps matches TRBD1 (5 bases). The CDR3 is made up of 13 amino acids. V was trimmed by 6 bases and J by 4 bases, leaving 10 bases between them.

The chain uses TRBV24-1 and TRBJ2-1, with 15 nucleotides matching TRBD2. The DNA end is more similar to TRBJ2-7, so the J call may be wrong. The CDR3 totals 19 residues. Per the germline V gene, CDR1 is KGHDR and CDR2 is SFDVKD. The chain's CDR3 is CATSDAGTSGRTTYNEQYF. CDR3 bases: TGTGCCACCAGTGATGCCGGGACTAGCGGGAGGACGACCTACAATGAGCAGTACTTC.

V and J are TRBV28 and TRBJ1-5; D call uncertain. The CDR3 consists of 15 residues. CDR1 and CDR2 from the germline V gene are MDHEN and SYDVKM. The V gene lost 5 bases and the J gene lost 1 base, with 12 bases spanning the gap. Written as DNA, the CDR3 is TGTGCCAGCAGTACAGCCTGGAAGAGCAATCAGCCCCAGCATTTT. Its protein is CASSTAWKSNQPQHF.

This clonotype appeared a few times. The CDR3 nucleotides read TGTGCCAGCACCGAGGGACTAGCGGGATGGGACAATGAGCAGTTCTTC. Residues: CASTEGLAGWDNEQFF. The V gene is TRBV12-3 or TRBV12-4, the J gene TRBJ2-1; 13 nucleotides align to TRBD2. The CDR3 runs to 16 residues. J gave up 5 bases and V 7 bases, and 8 bases lay outside the gene matches.

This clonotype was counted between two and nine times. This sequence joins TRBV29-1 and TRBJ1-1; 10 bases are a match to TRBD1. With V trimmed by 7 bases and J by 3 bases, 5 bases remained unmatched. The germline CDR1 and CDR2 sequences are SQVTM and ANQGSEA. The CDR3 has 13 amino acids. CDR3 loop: CSGGTGDYTEAFF. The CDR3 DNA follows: TGCAGCGGAGGGACAGGGGACTACACTGAAGCTTTCTTT.

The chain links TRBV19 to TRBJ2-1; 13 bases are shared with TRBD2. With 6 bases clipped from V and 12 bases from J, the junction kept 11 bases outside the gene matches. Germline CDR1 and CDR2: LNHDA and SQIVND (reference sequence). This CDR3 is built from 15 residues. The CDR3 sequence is CASRSLAGGLFPQFF. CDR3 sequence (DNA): TGTGCCAGTAGGTCACTAGCGGGAGGGCTTTTTCCGCAGTTCTTC.

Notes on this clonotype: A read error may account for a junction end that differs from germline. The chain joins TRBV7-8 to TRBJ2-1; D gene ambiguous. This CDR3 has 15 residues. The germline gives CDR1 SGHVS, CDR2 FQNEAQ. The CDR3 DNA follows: TGTGCCAGCAGCTTCCCGGCGGTCTCCTACAATGAGCCGTTCTTC. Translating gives CASSFPAVSYNEPFF. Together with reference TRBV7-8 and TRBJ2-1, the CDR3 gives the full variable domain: GAGVSQSPRYKVAKRGQDVALRCDPISGHVSLFWYQQALGQGPEFLTYFQNEAQLDKSGLPSDRFFAERPEGSVSTLKIQRTQQEDSAVYLCASSFPAVSYNEPFFGPGTRLTVL.

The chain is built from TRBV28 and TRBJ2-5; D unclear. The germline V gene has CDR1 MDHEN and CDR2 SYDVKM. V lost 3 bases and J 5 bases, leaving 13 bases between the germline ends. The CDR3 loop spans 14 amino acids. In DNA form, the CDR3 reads TGTGCCAGCAGTTTCCACGTATGGGCGGAGACCCAGTACTTC. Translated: CASSFHVWAETQYF. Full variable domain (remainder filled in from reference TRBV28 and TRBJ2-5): DVKVTQSSRYLVKRTGEKVFLECVQDMDHENMFWYRQDPGLGLRLIYFSYDVKMKEKGDIPEGYSVSREKKERFSLILESASTNQTSMYLCASSFHVWAETQYFGPGTRLLVL.

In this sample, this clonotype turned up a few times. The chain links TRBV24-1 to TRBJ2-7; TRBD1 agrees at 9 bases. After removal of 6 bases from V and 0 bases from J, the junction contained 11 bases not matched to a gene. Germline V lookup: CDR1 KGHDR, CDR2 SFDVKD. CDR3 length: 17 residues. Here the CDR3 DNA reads TGTGCCACCAGTCTTCGGACCGGGGACAGGGACTCCTACGAGCAGTACTTC. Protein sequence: CATSLRTGDRDSYEQYF.

CDR3 sequence (DNA): TGTGCCAGCAGCCTATCCGGGACTAGGGCGAATGAGCAGTACTTC. It encodes CASSLSGTRANEQYF. The V call is TRBV9, the J call TRBJ2-5; 8 bases match TRBD2. V lost 4 bases, J lost 11 bases, and 16 bases stayed unmatched. Germline V CDR1 and CDR2: SGDLS, YYNGEE. The length of the CDR3 is 15 residues.

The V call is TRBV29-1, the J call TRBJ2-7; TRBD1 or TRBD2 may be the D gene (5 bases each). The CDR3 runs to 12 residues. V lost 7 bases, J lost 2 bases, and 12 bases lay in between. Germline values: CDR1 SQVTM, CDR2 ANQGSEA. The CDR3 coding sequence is TGCAGCGGGGGCCAGGAGGCCTACGAGCAGTACTTC. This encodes CSGGQEAYEQYF.

The CDR3 DNA follows: TGTGCCAGCTCACCACCGGACAGGGTCGGCTACGAGCAGTACTTC. Translation gives CASSPPDRVGYEQYF. This sequence joins TRBV18 and TRBJ2-7; 8 positions match TRBD1. Germline values: CDR1 KGHSH, CDR2 LQKENI. V gave up 0 bases and J gave up 3 bases; unmatched junction bases: 4. The CDR3 totals 15 residues.

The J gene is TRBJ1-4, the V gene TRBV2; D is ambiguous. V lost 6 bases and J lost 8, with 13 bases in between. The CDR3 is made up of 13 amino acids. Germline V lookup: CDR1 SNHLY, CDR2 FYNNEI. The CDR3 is CASSHPGLEKLFF. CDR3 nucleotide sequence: TGTGCCAGCAGCCATCCGGGCCTCGAAAAACTGTTTTTT.

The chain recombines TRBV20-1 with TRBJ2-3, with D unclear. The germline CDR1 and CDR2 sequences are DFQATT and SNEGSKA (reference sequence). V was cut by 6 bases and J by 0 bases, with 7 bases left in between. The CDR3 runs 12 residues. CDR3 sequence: CSAATSTDTQYF. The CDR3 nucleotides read TGCAGTGCAGCCACTAGCACAGATACGCAGTATTTT.

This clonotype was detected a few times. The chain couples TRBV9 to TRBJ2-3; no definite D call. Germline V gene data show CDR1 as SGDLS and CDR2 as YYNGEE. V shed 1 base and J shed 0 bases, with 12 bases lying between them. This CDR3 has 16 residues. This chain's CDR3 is CASSVSGGRSTDTQYF. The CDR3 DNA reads TGTGCCAGCAGCGTAAGTGGCGGACGTAGCACAGATACGCAGTATTTT.

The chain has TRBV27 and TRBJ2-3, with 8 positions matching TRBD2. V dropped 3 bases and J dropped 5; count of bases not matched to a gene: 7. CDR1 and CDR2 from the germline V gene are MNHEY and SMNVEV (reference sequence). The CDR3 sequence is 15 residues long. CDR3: CASSFRTSSGDTQYF. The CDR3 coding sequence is TGTGCCAGCAGTTTTCGGACTAGCTCAGGAGATACGCAGTATTTT.

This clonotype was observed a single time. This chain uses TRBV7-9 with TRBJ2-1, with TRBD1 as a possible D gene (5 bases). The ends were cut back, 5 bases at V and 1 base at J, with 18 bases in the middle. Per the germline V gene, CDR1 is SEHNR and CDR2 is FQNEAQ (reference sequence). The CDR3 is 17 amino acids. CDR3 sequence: CASSTTRSRQSYNEQFF. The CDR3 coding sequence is TGTGCCAGCAGCACGACGAGGTCGAGACAGTCCTACAATGAGCAGTTCTTC.

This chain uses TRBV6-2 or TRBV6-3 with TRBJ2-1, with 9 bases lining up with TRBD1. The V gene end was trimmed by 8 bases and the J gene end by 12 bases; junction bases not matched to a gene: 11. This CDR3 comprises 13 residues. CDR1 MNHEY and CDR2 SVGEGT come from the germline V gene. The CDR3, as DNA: TGTGCCAGCCGGGACAGGGCCTGGGGGGGGCAGTTCTTC. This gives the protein CASRDRAWGGQFF.

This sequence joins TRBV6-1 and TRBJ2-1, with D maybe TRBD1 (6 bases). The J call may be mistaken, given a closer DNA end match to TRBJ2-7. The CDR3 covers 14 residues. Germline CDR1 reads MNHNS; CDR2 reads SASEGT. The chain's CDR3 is CASSETGIRHEQYF. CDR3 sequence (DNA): TGTGCCAGCAGTGAAACAGGGATTCGGCATGAGCAGTACTTC.

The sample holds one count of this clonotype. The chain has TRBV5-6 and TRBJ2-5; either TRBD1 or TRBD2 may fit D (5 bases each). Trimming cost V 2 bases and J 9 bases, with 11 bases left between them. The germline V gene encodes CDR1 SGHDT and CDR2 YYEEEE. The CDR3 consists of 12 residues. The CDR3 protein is CASSLSRGAQYF. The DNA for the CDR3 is TGTGCCAGCAGCTTAAGTCGAGGGGCCCAGTACTTC.

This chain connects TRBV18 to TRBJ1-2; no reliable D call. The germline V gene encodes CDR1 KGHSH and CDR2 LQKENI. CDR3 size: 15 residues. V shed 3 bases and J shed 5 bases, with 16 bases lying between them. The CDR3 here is CASSPKLSTAYGYTF. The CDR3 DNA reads TGTGCCAGCTCACCTAAACTTTCGACGGCATATGGCTACACCTTC.

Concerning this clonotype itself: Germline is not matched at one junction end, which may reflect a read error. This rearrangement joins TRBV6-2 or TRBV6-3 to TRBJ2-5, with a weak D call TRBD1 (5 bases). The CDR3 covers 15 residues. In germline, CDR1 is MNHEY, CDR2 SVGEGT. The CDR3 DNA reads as TGTGCCAACAGTTACCCTCAGACTGGGGCGGAGACCCAGTACTTC. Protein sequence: CANSYPQTGAETQYF.

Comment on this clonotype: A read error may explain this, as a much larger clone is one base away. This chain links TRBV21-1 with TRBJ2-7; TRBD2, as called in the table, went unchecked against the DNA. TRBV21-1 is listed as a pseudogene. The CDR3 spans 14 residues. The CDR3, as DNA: TGTGCCAGCAGCAGGGACTTAAAAAACTACGGGCAGTACTTC. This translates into CASSRDLKNYGQYF.

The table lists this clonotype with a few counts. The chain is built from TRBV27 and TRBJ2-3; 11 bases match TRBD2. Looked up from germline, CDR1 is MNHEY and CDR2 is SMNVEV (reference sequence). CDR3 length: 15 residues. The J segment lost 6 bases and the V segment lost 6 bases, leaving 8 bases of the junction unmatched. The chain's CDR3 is CASRSSGRRADTQYF. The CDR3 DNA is TGTGCCAGCAGATCTAGCGGGAGGCGGGCGGATACGCAGTATTTT.

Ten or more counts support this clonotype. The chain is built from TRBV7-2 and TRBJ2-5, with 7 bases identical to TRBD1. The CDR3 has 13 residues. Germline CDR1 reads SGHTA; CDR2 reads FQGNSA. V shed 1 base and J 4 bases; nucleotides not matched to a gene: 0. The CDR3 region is CASSLDRGETQYF. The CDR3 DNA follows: TGTGCCAGCAGCTTAGACAGGGGAGAGACCCAGTACTTC.